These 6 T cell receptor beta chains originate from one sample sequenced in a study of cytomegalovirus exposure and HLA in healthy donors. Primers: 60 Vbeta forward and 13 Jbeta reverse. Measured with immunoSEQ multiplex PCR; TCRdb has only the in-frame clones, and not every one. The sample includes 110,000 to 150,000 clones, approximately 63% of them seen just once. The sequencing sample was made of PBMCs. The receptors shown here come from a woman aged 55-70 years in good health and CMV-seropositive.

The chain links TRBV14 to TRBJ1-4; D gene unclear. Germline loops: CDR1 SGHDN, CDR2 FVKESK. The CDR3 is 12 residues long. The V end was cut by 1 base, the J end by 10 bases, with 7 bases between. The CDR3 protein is CASSQAGSKLFF. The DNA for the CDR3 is TGTGCCAGCAGCCAAGCGGGGTCAAAACTGTTTTTT.

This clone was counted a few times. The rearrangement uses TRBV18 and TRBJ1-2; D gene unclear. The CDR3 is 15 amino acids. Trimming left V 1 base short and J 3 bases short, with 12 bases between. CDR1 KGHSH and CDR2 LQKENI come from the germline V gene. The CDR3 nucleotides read TGTGCCAGCTCACCACGGGGAGACACCTACTATGGCTACACCTTC. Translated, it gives CASSPRGDTYYGYTF.

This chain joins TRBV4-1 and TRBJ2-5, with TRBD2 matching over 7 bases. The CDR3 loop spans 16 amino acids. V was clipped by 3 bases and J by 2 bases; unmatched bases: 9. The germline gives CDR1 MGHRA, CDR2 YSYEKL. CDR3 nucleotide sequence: TGCGCCAGCAGCCAGCCGGGTAGCGGGTATCAAGAGACCCAGTACTTC. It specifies CASSQPGSGYQETQYF.

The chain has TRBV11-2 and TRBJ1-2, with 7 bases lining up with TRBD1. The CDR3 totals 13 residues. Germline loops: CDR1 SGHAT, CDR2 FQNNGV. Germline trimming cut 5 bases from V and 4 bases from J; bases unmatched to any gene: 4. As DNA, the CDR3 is TGTGCCAGCAGCATCGGACAGGCCTATGGCTACACCTTC. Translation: CASSIGQAYGYTF.

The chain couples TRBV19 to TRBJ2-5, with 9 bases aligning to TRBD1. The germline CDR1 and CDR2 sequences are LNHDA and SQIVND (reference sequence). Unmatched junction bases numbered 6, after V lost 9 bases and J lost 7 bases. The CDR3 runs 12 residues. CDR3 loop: CASRTGEGTQYF. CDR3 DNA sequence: TGTGCCAGCCGGACAGGGGAAGGGACCCAGTACTTC.

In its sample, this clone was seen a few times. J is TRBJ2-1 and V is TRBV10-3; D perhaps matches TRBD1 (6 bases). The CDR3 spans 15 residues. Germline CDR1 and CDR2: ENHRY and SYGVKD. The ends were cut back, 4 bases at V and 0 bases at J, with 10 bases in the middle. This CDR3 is CAISGTDFSYNEQFF. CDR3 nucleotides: TGTGCCATCAGTGGGACAGATTTCTCCTACAATGAGCAGTTCTTC.